Listed below are T cell receptor beta chains from one sample, sequenced in a study of blood T cell repertoires in COVID-19. Some clones are missing from TCRdb's copy, which holds only in-frame ones; the method was immunoSEQ multiplex PCR. Here the sample spans fewer than 300,000 clones, 82% being singletons. Sequencing was performed on peripheral blood. The receptors stem from a woman aged 18-29 years with acute or convalescent COVID-19. CDR3s include the opening cysteine and the closing phenylalanine or tryptophan. D genes are given only for firm matches. Size is stated for part of the rows, as once, few or many counts, or as a class when the clone is expanded.

D gene,clone size,J gene,V gene,CDR3 DNA,CDR3 protein
TRBD1,NA,TRBJ1-1,TRBV30,TGTGCCTGGAGTGCAGGGGGCCGGAACACTGAAGCTTTCTTT,CAWSAGGRNTEAFF
TRBD1,NA,TRBJ2-1,TRBV5-4,TGTGCCAGCAGCTTGGTAGAGAGCGGGGACAGGGGAGTCCATGAGCAGTTCTTC,CASSLVESGDRGVHEQFF
NA,NA,TRBJ1-4,TRBV27,TGTGCCAGCTCCCCATATGACTCGGCTAATGAAAAACTGTTTTTT,CASSPYDSANEKLFF
NA,NA,TRBJ2-2,TRBV28,TGTGCCAGCAGTTTGTTAGGGGGTGGGACCGGGGAGCTGTTTTTT,CASSLLGGGTGELFF
NA,NA,TRBJ2-1,TRBV7-9,TGTGCCAGCAGCTTAGTCTCGAGCTCCTACAATGAGCAGTTCTTC,CASSLVSSSYNEQFF
TRBD2,once,TRBJ2-1,TRBV19,TGTGCCAGTAGCCCCGGGAGGGCCATGAATGAGCAGTTCTTC,CASSPGRAMNEQFF
TRBD1,NA,TRBJ2-7,TRBV5-1,TGCGCCAGCAGCTTGCTGACAGGGTCGGTCTACGAGCAGTACTTC,CASSLLTGSVYEQYF
TRBD2,once,TRBJ2-7,TRBV6-5,TGTGCCAGCAGGGCTCATAGCGGGAGTTCCTACGAGCAGTACTTC,CASRAHSGSSYEQYF
TRBD1,NA,TRBJ1-2,TRBV10-3,TGTGCCATCAGGCCCGGGACAGTCGATGGCTACACCTTC,CAIRPGTVDGYTF
TRBD1,NA,TRBJ2-7,TRBV19,TGTGCCACCCCTCGGGGACAGGGCCCCTACGAGCAGTACTTC,CATPRGQGPYEQYF
TRBD2,few,TRBJ2-1,TRBV5-1,TGCGCCAGCAGCTCACTAGCGGGCCGTTACAATGAGCAGTTCTTC,CASSSLAGRYNEQFF
NA,NA,TRBJ2-5,TRBV6-5,TGTGCCAGCAGCCCCCTCGAGACCCAGTACTTC,CASSPLETQYF
TRBD2,NA,TRBJ2-7,TRBV6-5,TGTGCCAGCAGTTACGGCAACCGACTAGCGGGAGAGAGGAAGTACTTC,CASSYGNRLAGERKYF
TRBD1,NA,TRBJ2-5,TRBV24-1,TGTGCCACCAGTGCCTTGGGGACAGGGCGGGAGACCCAGTACTTC,CATSALGTGRETQYF
TRBD1,NA,TRBJ2-5,TRBV6-5,TGTGCCAGCAGGGGACAGGGTCGAGAGACCCAGTACTTC,CASRGQGRETQYF
NA,NA,TRBJ2-3,TRBV6-5,TGTGCCAGCAATCTACTAGGGACAGATACGCAGTATTTT,CASNLLGTDTQYF
TRBD2,NA,TRBJ2-7,TRBV6-2/TRBV6-3,TGTGCCAGCAGTTACTCGGCTAGTAGCGGGGAGCTCCTGTTCTACGAGCAGTACTTC,CASSYSASSGELLFYEQYF
NA,NA,TRBJ1-2,TRBV19,TGTGCCAGTAACAGGGACCGGGGAGCGATAGACTACACCTTC,CASNRDRGAIDYTF
NA,NA,TRBJ1-2,TRBV6-1,TGTGCCAGCAGGACAGCTAACTATGGCTACACCTTC,CASRTANYGYTF
TRBD1,NA,TRBJ2-1,TRBV18,TGTGCCAGCTCACGGGGGACAGGCGAGTACTACAATGAGCAGTTCTTC,CASSRGTGEYYNEQFF
NA,few,TRBJ1-2,TRBV7-6,TGTGCCAGCAGCTTATACGACAGCGGGACCTCTTTGACCTTC,CASSLYDSGTSLTF
TRBD2,once,TRBJ2-7,TRBV2,TGTGCCAGCAGGGCCGGGACTAGCGGTACCTACGAGCAGTACTTC,CASRAGTSGTYEQYF
NA,NA,TRBJ2-2,TRBV4-1,TGCGCCAGCAGCCATCCGGGTCAAGGGGCCGGGGAGCTGTTTTTT,CASSHPGQGAGELFF
NA,NA,TRBJ2-7,TRBV5-5,TGTGCCAGCAGCTTGGTGTTTGAGGTACCCGAGCAGTACTTC,CASSLVFEVPEQYF
NA,NA,TRBJ1-2,TRBV5-1,TGCGCCAGCAGCTTGGAAGGGGGTGCGAGCTACACCTTC,CASSLEGGASYTF
NA,NA,TRBJ2-4,TRBV19,TGTGCCAGTAGTATTTCAGGGTCGGACATTCAGTACTTC,CASSISGSDIQYF
TRBD2,NA,TRBJ2-3,TRBV28,TGTGCCAGCAGCTTTAGCGGGAGGGCCTGGGATACGCAGTATTTT,CASSFSGRAWDTQYF
TRBD1,NA,TRBJ1-5,TRBV15,TGTGCCACCAGCAGGGGAGGGACAGGGGGCATCAGACAGCCCCAGCATTTT,CATSRGGTGGIRQPQHF
TRBD1,NA,TRBJ1-1,TRBV27,TGTGCCAGCAGTTTAACAGGGGGGAACACTGAAGCTTTCTTT,CASSLTGGNTEAFF
TRBD2,NA,TRBJ2-1,TRBV10-2,TGCGCCAGCAGTGTGTCGGGACTAGATCAGTTCTTC,CASSVSGLDQFF
NA,NA,TRBJ2-7,TRBV9,TGTGCCAGCAGCGTAGAGCAGGGGACCTACGAGCAGTACTTC,CASSVEQGTYEQYF
NA,NA,TRBJ2-7,TRBV5-1,TGCGCCAGCACAGACATTCGCTACGAGCAGTACTTC,CASTDIRYEQYF
NA,NA,TRBJ2-1,TRBV4-2,TGTGCCAGCAGCCAAGATGCGAGCTCCTACAATGAGCAGTTCTTC,CASSQDASSYNEQFF
NA,NA,TRBJ2-7,TRBV9,TGTGCCAGCAGCGTAGGTGGAGCCTCAACACTCATCTACGAGCAGTACTTC,CASSVGGASTLIYEQYF
NA,NA,TRBJ2-7,TRBV18,TGTGCCAGCTCACCGGGCAGGGGTGGCTACGAGCAGTACTTC,CASSPGRGGYEQYF
NA,few,TRBJ1-5,TRBV18,TGTGCCAGCTCCCGGAGGGACAATCAGCCCCAGCATTTT,CASSRRDNQPQHF
TRBD2,NA,TRBJ2-5,TRBV19,TGTGCCAGTAGTGCTAGCGGGATAGAGACCCAGTACTTC,CASSASGIETQYF
NA,NA,TRBJ2-7,TRBV7-8,TGTGCCAGCAGCCCCCCCCCGGTCTCCCCGGTCGAGCAGTACTTC,CASSPPPVSPVEQYF
TRBD1,NA,TRBJ2-3,TRBV30,TGTGCCTGGAGTGGGGATTGGGACAGGGGGCCAGATACGCAGTATTTT,CAWSGDWDRGPDTQYF
NA,NA,TRBJ1-2,TRBV10-3,TGTGCCATCAGCACAGGGTCTTTTAACTATGGCTACACCTTC,CAISTGSFNYGYTF
NA,NA,TRBJ2-1,TRBV11-3,TGTGCCAGCAGCTACAGGGGCCAGCGGGGGAATGAGCAGTTCTTC,CASSYRGQRGNEQFF
TRBD1,NA,TRBJ1-5,TRBV20-1,TGCAGTGCTAGTACCACCATGGGACAGGGAGTCAATAGCAATCAGCCCCAGCATTTT,CSASTTMGQGVNSNQPQHF
TRBD1,NA,TRBJ1-1,TRBV5-1,TGCGCCAGCGGCCTTACAGGGGGTAGTTTGGACACTGAAGCTTTCTTT,CASGLTGGSLDTEAFF
TRBD2,NA,TRBJ2-1,TRBV7-3,TGTGCCAGCAGCGGGGGTAGCGGGAATACCAATGAGCAGTTCTTC,CASSGGSGNTNEQFF
TRBD1,NA,TRBJ2-7,TRBV13,TGTGCCAGCACACAGGGGGTATCCTACGAGCAGTACTTC,CASTQGVSYEQYF
NA,NA,TRBJ2-5,TRBV19,TGTGCCAGTAGTGTCCCGGGACACCCTGGAGAGACCCAGTACTTC,CASSVPGHPGETQYF
NA,NA,TRBJ2-7,TRBV19,TGTGCCAGTAGTTCATTACACCTCTCCTACGAGCAGTACTTC,CASSSLHLSYEQYF
NA,NA,TRBJ2-1,TRBV19,TGTGCCAGCAATCTAGGGGCGGGGAGCTCCTACAATGAGCAGTTCTTC,CASNLGAGSSYNEQFF
TRBD2,NA,TRBJ2-3,TRBV29-1,TGCAGCGGCCGAAAGGGTAGCGGGAGCACAGATACGCAGTATTTT,CSGRKGSGSTDTQYF
NA,NA,TRBJ2-7,TRBV6-6,TGTGCCAGCAGTTACTCGAGGCAGGGGACGCACTTC,CASSYSRQGTHF
TRBD1,few,TRBJ2-7,TRBV5-5,TGTGCCAGCAGCTGGGAAGGGGGACAGCCCTACGAGCAGTACTTC,CASSWEGGQPYEQYF
TRBD2,few,TRBJ2-7,TRBV28,TGTGCCAGCGTCGCTAGCGGGATTTCCTACGAGCAGTACTTC,CASVASGISYEQYF
NA,NA,TRBJ2-2,TRBV27,TGTGCCAGCAGTTCCTCCTTTGCGGGCAAGTCGACCGGGGAGCTGTTTTTT,CASSSSFAGKSTGELFF
NA,NA,TRBJ1-1,TRBV28,TGTGCCAGCAGTTTAAACATGAACACTGAAGCTTTCTTT,CASSLNMNTEAFF
TRBD1,NA,TRBJ2-3,TRBV6-5,TGTGCCAGCAGTAACAGGGGATCCACAGATACGCAGTATTTT,CASSNRGSTDTQYF
NA,once,TRBJ1-2,TRBV7-2,TGTGCCAGCAGCTTAGGGATTGGGGGCCGGTATGGCTACACCTTC,CASSLGIGGRYGYTF
TRBD1,NA,TRBJ1-1,TRBV30,TGTGCCTGGAGCAGAGGGGACAGATCCAACACTGAAGCTTTCTTT,CAWSRGDRSNTEAFF
TRBD2,NA,TRBJ2-3,TRBV12-5,TGTGCTAGTGGTTCGCACGGACTAGCAGAGTATTTT,CASGSHGLAEYF
NA,NA,TRBJ1-2,TRBV11-1,TGTGCCAGCAGCTTAGGAGTGACTCGGGACTATGGCTACACCTTC,CASSLGVTRDYGYTF